Presented here are 30 T cell receptor beta chains from one specimen sequenced in a study of Graves' ophthalmopathy and Graves' hyperthyroidism. From RNA, the CDR3 regions of TCR beta chains were amplified and sequenced. Second-round multiplex PCR followed a first-round RT-PCR using HTBI primers. One entry per CDR3 protein results from TCRdb running MiXCR on the multiplex PCR reads. Seen here are around 340,000 distinct CDR3 sequences, 15% to 20% observed once, and the top ten hold roughly 12%. The sample taken for sequencing was peripheral blood. The receptors shown here come from an adult man with Graves' ophthalmopathy.

This clonotype was counted between two and nine times. This chain uses TRBV18 with TRBJ2-5; 8 bases are shared with TRBD1. The CDR3 runs to 14 residues. V shed 3 bases, J shed 2 bases, and the junction held 2 bases outside the gene matches. Germline-derived CDR1 and CDR2 are KGHSH and LQKENI. CDR3 protein: CASSPRGLQETQYF. DNA for the CDR3: TGTGCCAGCTCACCCAGGGGGCTGCAAGAGACCCAGTACTTC. Complete variable domain (other parts from reference TRBV18 and TRBJ2-5): NAGVMQNPRHLVRRRGQEARLRCSPMKGHSHVYWYRQLPEEGLKFMVYLQKENIIDESGMPKERFSAEFPKEGPSILRIQQVVRGDSAAYFCASSPRGLQETQYFGPGTRLLVL.

In its sample, this clonotype was seen many times. V gene TRBV9 combines with J gene TRBJ1-2; 7 positions agree with TRBD1. The length of the CDR3 is 16 residues. The trim removed 4 bases at V and 7 bases at J, leaving 16 bases unmatched. Germline V gene data show CDR1 as SGDLS and CDR2 as YYNGEE. This chain's CDR3 is CASSIQPGQDSSGYTF. The CDR3 DNA is TGTGCCAGCAGCATCCAACCCGGACAGGATAGCTCTGGCTACACCTTC.

This clonotype was found many times. This chain connects TRBV29-1 to TRBJ2-7; no definite D call. CDR3 length: 11 amino acids. Germline CDR1 reads SQVTM; CDR2 reads ANQGSEA. The germline V and J ends were trimmed by 0 bases and 8 bases, with 8 bases remaining between them. The DNA of the CDR3 is TGCAGCGTTGAAGAGGCCCTCAAGCAGTACTTC. Amino acids: CSVEEALKQYF.

The genes are TRBV20-1 and TRBJ2-7, with D uncertain. The CDR3 consists of 14 residues. The germline V gene encodes CDR1 DFQATT and CDR2 SNEGSKA (reference sequence). V was cut by 3 bases and J by 3 bases, with 15 bases left in between. The chain's CDR3 is CSASVPATRYEQYF. CDR3 nucleotide sequence: TGCAGTGCTAGTGTCCCGGCCACCCGCTACGAGCAGTACTTC.

This clonotype was counted at least ten times. The chain recombines TRBV6-5 with TRBJ1-6; D gene unclear. The V gene lost 0 bases and the J gene lost 10 bases, with 13 bases spanning the gap. Germline V gene lookup returns CDR1 MNHEY and CDR2 SVGAGI. This CDR3 spans 15 amino acids. Here the CDR3 DNA reads TGTGCCAGCAGTTACTCGAAGACACCTGGCTCACCCCTCCACTTT. The encoded protein is CASSYSKTPGSPLHF.

The chain employs TRBV11-2 and TRBJ1-6, with D unclear. V was cut by 5 bases and J by 0 bases, with 11 bases left in between. The CDR3 spans 16 residues. Per the germline V gene, CDR1 is SGHAT and CDR2 is FQNNGV. This CDR3 reads CASSVGSSSYNSPLHF. For the CDR3, the DNA is TGTGCCAGCAGCGTTGGCTCTAGCTCCTATAATTCACCCCTCCACTTT.

In its sample, this clonotype was seen once. The chain employs TRBV6-1 and TRBJ2-7, with 13 bases lining up with TRBD2. In germline, CDR1 is MNHNS, CDR2 SASEGT. J was trimmed by 7 bases and V by 5 bases; bases with no gene match: 8. This CDR3 spans 15 amino acids. The DNA for the CDR3 is TGTGCCAGCAGTCGCTCACTAGCGGGAGGGGGTGAGCAGTACTTC. This encodes CASSRSLAGGGEQYF.

This clonotype occurred many times. This chain connects TRBV5-1 to TRBJ2-5, with D possibly matching TRBD1 (6 bases). The V end was cut by 4 bases, the J end by 4 bases, with 14 bases between. This CDR3 is 14 amino acids long. The germline V gene has CDR1 SGHRS and CDR2 YFSETQ. This chain's CDR3 is CASSDRRGIETQYF. The CDR3 DNA is TGCGCCAGCAGCGACAGGCGTGGAATAGAGACCCAGTACTTC.

At least ten counts were recorded for this clonotype. This rearrangement joins TRBV6-2 or TRBV6-3 to TRBJ1-6; 7 nucleotides agree with TRBD1. The V gene's germline CDR1 is MNHEY and CDR2 SVGEGT. The CDR3 covers 16 residues. Losses at the gene ends were 3 bases for V and 7 bases for J; bases not matched to a gene: 9. CDR3 nucleotide sequence: TGTGCCAGCAGTTATCGGTTCGTGGACAGGAATTCACCCCTCCACTTT. It codes for CASSYRFVDRNSPLHF.

This clonotype occurred many times. V gene TRBV6-1 combines with J gene TRBJ2-5; D uncertain. Germline CDR1 is MNHNS and CDR2 is SASEGT. The CDR3 consists of 12 residues. The V end was cut by 7 bases, the J end by 5 bases, with 11 bases between. In DNA, the CDR3 is TGTGCCAGCACCAAAAACTCGGAGACCCAGTACTTC. The encoded protein is CASTKNSETQYF.

The chain recombines TRBV15 with TRBJ2-7; maybe TRBD2 (5 bases). Trimming shortened V by 1 base and J by 6 bases, and 10 bases separated the two germline ends. Germline-derived CDR1 and CDR2 are LNHNV and YYDKDF (reference sequence). There are 13 residues in the CDR3. The CDR3 protein is CATSRGPRGEQYF. CDR3 coding DNA: TGTGCCACCAGCAGAGGCCCCCGGGGCGAGCAGTACTTC.

The genes are TRBV10-2 and TRBJ2-5; D uncertain. There are 16 residues in the CDR3. Germline assignment: CDR1 WSHSY and CDR2 SAAADI. V was pared by 2 bases and J by 0 bases, with 13 bases between. CDR3 nucleotides: TGCGCCAGCAGTGAGGGACGATCCAAGTACCAAGAGACCCAGTACTTC. This sequence encodes CASSEGRSKYQETQYF.

This clonotype was counted many times. The chain carries TRBV7-9 and TRBJ1-1; D call uncertain. Germline CDR1 SEHNR, CDR2 FQNEAQ (reference sequence). There are 15 residues in the CDR3. Trimming shortened V by 2 bases and J by 2 bases, and 12 bases separated the two germline ends. This CDR3 reads CASSLSPVLNTEAFF. DNA of the CDR3: TGTGCCAGCAGCTTAAGTCCGGTCTTAAACACTGAAGCTTTCTTT.

The sample holds many counts of this clonotype. V is TRBV6-2 or TRBV6-3 and J is TRBJ1-1; a possible D gene is TRBD1 (6 bases). CDR1 and CDR2 from the germline V gene are MNHEY and SVGEGT. The V end lost 8 bases, the J end lost 1 base, and 17 bases lay between the germline ends. The CDR3 is 15 residues long. In DNA, the CDR3 is TGTGCCAGCGGACCGGGGGCGCCTAGGAACACTGAAGCTTTCTTT. Translating gives CASGPGAPRNTEAFF.

This clonotype was seen only a few times. This chain links TRBV30 with TRBJ1-5; the match to TRBD1 covers 9 bases. Germline loops: CDR1 GTSNPN, CDR2 SVGIG (reference sequence). The ends lost 7 bases at V and 3 bases at J; junction bases unmatched: 7. There are 14 residues in the CDR3. In DNA, the CDR3 is TGTGCCTCGGACAGGGGAGGTGACAATCAGCCCCAGCATTTT. Amino acids: CASDRGGDNQPQHF.

This clonotype showed up many times. The chain uses TRBV7-8 and TRBJ1-1; D not resolved. The V and J ends lost 5 bases and 0 bases respectively, with 13 bases between them. CDR1 is SGHVS, CDR2 FQNEAQ, per germline. This CDR3 is 15 amino acids long. The CDR3 region has the DNA TGTGCCAGCAGCCCAGACTATGCGGTGAACACTGAAGCTTTCTTT. Translating gives CASSPDYAVNTEAFF.

This clonotype came up many times. The V gene is TRBV20-1, the J gene TRBJ1-6; D is unresolved. Germline V gene lookup returns CDR1 DFQATT and CDR2 SNEGSKA (reference sequence). The CDR3 sequence is 12 residues long. Trimming stripped 3 bases from V and 11 bases from J, with 11 bases between. CDR3 DNA sequence: TGCAGTGCTAGGGGGTCCTCAGCACCCCTCCACTTT. Encoded protein: CSARGSSAPLHF.

This clonotype was recorded many times. The rearrangement links TRBV20-1 to TRBJ2-7; D not certain. V was cut by 5 bases and J by 3 bases, with 11 bases left in between. The CDR3 is 12 residues long. The germline CDR1 and CDR2 sequences are DFQATT and SNEGSKA (reference sequence). The DNA of the CDR3 is TGCAGTGCTTTCGGAGCCTACTACGAGCAGTACTTC. Residues: CSAFGAYYEQYF.

This clonotype was counted ten times or more. The rearrangement joins TRBV6-5 to TRBJ1-2; D is possibly TRBD1 (5 bases). Deletions cut 2 bases from V and 4 bases from J, with 11 bases between. Germline CDR1 is MNHEY and CDR2 is SVGAGI. The CDR3 has 14 amino acids. The chain's CDR3 is CASSYREGVYGYTF. CDR3 in DNA: TGTGCCAGCAGTTACAGGGAAGGGGTCTATGGCTACACCTTC.

This clonotype was seen many times. The rearrangement joins TRBV12-3 or TRBV12-4 to TRBJ2-2; D is unresolved. V was shortened by 2 bases and J by 6 bases, with 19 bases between the two germline ends. This CDR3 region has 17 residues. Here the CDR3 DNA reads TGTGCCAGCAGTTTAAGTGGTGGGAAGGATCTCCCCGGGGAGCTGTTTTTT. Its protein product is CASSLSGGKDLPGELFF.

This clonotype was seen just once. J is TRBJ1-6 and V is TRBV12-3 or TRBV12-4; 8 bases align to TRBD1. V was clipped by 6 bases and J by 7 bases; unmatched bases: 17. The CDR3 contains 18 residues. The CDR3 DNA follows: TGTGCCAGCAGACGCACGCGGTGGGACAGGTCCCGGAATTCACCCCTCCACTTT. Translating gives CASRRTRWDRSRNSPLHF.

The table lists this clonotype with many counts. The J gene is TRBJ1-5, the V gene TRBV6-5; 9 positions agree with TRBD1. In germline, CDR1 is MNHEY, CDR2 SVGAGI. Germline trimming cut 6 bases from V and 6 bases from J; bases unmatched to any gene: 6. The CDR3 has 14 amino acids. The CDR3 loop is CASRGTGPGQPQHF. The CDR3 region has the DNA TGTGCCAGCAGAGGGACAGGGCCGGGTCAGCCCCAGCATTTT.

This clonotype was seen many times. The CDR3 coding sequence is TGTGCCAGCAGTGAAGGGGCGGCGTTCTACGAGCAGTACTTC. The encoded protein is CASSEGAAFYEQYF. The chain employs TRBV6-1 and TRBJ2-7; the D is unclear. Germline loops: CDR1 MNHNS, CDR2 SASEGT. Trimming removed 1 base at V and 3 bases at J, with 10 bases between. The CDR3 is made up of 14 amino acids.

At least ten counts were recorded for this clonotype. The gene calls are TRBV11-1 and TRBJ1-2, with D hard to call. The CDR3 consists of 15 residues. The ends were cut back, 0 bases at V and 1 base at J, with 9 bases in the middle. The germline gives CDR1 SGHAT, CDR2 FQDESV (reference sequence). The CDR3, as DNA: TGTGCCAGCAGCTTAGCACCGACGGGTAACTATGGCTACACCTTC. It translates to CASSLAPTGNYGYTF.

This clonotype was detected many times. The V call is TRBV24-1, the J call TRBJ2-2, with TRBD2 matching over 7 bases. Germline V gene sequence: CDR1 KGHDR, CDR2 SFDVKD. Trimming removed 5 bases from V and 3 bases from J; junction bases left unmatched: 2. This CDR3 is built from 14 residues. CDR3 residues: CATSGLADTGELFF. CDR3 nucleotide sequence: TGTGCCACCAGTGGTCTAGCGGACACCGGGGAGCTGTTTTTT.

This clonotype was counted ten times or more. This chain joins TRBV11-2 and TRBJ2-7; D tentatively reads TRBD1 or TRBD2 (6 bases each). With 5 bases removed from V and 4 bases from J, the gap between germline ends came to 21 bases. This CDR3 has 16 amino acids. Germline CDR1 and CDR2: SGHAT and FQNNGV. CDR3 nucleotide sequence: TGTGCCAGCAGCCCAGAACTGGGGGGCGACTCATACGAGCAGTACTTC. This codes for CASSPELGGDSYEQYF.

The sample holds many counts of this clonotype. The chain links TRBV12-3 or TRBV12-4 to TRBJ1-2; D possibly corresponds to TRBD1 (5 bases). V gave up 6 bases and J gave up 1 base, with 15 bases separating them. The CDR3 contains 15 residues. CDR3 DNA: TGTGCCAGCAGCCCAATGTGGGGCCTTAACTATGGCTACACCTTC. Its translation is CASSPMWGLNYGYTF.

The sample holds many counts of this clonotype. The germline gene is not matched at one end of the junction; a read error may be the cause. The V gene is TRBV12-3 or TRBV12-4, the J gene TRBJ1-3; D gene ambiguous. The CDR3 is made up of 12 amino acids. The CDR3 nucleotides are TGTGCCAGCACCATAACTTCCGGCCCCTCGCATTTT. Translated: CASTITSGPSHF.

There are many counts of this clonotype. V and J are TRBV30 and TRBJ2-3; D is unclear. CDR1 GTSNPN and CDR2 SVGIG come from the germline V gene (reference sequence). There are 11 residues in the CDR3. The V end was cut by 8 bases, the J end by 2 bases, with 8 bases between. The CDR3 bases are TGTGCCGGAAGGACCACAGATACGCAGTATTTT. It yields the protein CAGRTTDTQYF.

Ten or more counts support this clonotype. The V and J genes are TRBV7-8 and TRBJ2-2; 8 nucleotides align to TRBD2. Looked up from germline, CDR1 is SGHVS and CDR2 is FQNEAQ. V was pared by 2 bases and J by 7 bases, with 9 bases of the junction left unmatched. This CDR3 comprises 16 residues. CDR3 nucleotide sequence: TGTGCCAGCAGCTTACTACCGGGGGGGCGAAGCGGGGAGCTGTTTTTT. It encodes CASSLLPGGRSGELFF.